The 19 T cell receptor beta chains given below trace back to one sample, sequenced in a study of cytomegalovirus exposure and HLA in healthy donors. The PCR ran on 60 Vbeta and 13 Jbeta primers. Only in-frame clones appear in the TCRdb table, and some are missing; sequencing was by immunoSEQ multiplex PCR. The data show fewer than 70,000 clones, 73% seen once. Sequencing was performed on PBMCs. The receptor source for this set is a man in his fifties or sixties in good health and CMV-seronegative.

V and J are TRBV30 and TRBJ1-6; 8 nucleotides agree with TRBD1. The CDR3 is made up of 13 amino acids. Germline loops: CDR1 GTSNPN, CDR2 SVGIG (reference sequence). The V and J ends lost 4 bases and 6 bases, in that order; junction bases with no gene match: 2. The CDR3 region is CAWTTGANSPLHF. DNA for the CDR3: TGTGCCTGGACGACAGGGGCTAATTCACCCCTCCACTTT.

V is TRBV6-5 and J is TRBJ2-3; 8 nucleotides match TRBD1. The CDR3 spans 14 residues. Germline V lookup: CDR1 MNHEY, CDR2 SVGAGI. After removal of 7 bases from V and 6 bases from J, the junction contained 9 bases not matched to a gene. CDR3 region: CASNPGDRRDTQYF. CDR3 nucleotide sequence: TGTGCCAGCAATCCCGGGGACAGGCGGGATACGCAGTATTTT.

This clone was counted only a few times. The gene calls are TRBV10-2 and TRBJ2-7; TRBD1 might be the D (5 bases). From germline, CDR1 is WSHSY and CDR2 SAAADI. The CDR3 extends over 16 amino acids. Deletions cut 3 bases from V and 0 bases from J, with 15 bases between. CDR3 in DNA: TGCGCCAGCAGTGACCGACAGAGTTTGAGCTCCTACGAGCAGTACTTC. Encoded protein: CASSDRQSLSSYEQYF.

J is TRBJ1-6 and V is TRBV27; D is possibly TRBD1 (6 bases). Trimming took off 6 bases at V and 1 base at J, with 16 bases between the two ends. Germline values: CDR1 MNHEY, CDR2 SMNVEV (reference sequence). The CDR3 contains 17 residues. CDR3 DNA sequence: TGTGCCAGCAGACCCGACAGGATGGGGTCCTATAATTCACCCCTCCACTTT. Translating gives CASRPDRMGSYNSPLHF.

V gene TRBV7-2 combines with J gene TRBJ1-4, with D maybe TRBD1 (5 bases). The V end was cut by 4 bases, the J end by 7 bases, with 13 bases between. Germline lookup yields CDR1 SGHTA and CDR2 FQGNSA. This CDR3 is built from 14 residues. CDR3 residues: CASSSSGFREKLFF. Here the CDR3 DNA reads TGTGCCAGCAGCTCATCAGGGTTTCGTGAAAAACTGTTTTTT. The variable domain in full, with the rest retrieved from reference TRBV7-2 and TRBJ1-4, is GAGVSQSPSNKVTEKGKDVELRCDPISGHTALYWYRQSLGQGLEFLIYFQGNSAPDKSGLPSDRFSAERTGGSVSTLTIQRTQQEDSAVYLCASSSSGFREKLFFGSGTQLSVL.

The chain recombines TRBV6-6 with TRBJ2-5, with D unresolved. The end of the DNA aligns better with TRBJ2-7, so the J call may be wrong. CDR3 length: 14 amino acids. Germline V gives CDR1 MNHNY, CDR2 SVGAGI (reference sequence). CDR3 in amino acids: CASSYSPLSYEQYF. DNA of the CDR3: TGTGCCAGCAGTTACTCGCCCCTATCCTACGAGCAGTACTTC.

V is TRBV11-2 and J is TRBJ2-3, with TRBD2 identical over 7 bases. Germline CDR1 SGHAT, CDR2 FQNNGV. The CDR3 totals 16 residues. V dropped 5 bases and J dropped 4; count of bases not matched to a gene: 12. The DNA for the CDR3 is TGTGCCAGCAGCCCCCCGGGGGGAAAAGCAGCAGATACGCAGTATTTT. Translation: CASSPPGGKAADTQYF.

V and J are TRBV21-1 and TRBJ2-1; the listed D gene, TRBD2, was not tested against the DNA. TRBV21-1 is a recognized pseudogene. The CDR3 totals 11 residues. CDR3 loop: CASSSVREQFF. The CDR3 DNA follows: TGTGCCAGCAGCAGCGTACGTGAGCAGTTCTTC.

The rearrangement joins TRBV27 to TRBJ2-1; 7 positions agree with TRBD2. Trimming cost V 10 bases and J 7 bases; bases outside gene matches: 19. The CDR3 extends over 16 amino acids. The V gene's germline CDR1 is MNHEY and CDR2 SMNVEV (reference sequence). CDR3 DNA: TGTGCCACCGAACCGCCCAGCGGGGACTTAAAGAATGAGCAGTTCTTC. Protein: CATEPPSGDLKNEQFF.

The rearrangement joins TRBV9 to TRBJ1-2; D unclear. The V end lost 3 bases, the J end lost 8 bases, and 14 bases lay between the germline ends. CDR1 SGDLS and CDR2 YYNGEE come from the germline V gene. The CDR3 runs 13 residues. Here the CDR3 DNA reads TGTGCCAGCAGCGGAGCCCCGGGTGGAGGCTACACCTTC. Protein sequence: CASSGAPGGGYTF.

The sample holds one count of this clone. As DNA, the CDR3 is TGTGCCAGCAGCCCCCGGGGCACTGAAGCTTTCTTT. It encodes CASSPRGTEAFF. V gene TRBV7-2 combines with J gene TRBJ1-1, with D unresolved. The V end was cut by 5 bases, the J end by 4 bases, with 8 bases between. Germline V gives CDR1 SGHTA, CDR2 FQGNSA. CDR3 size: 12 residues. Full variable domain (outside the CDR3, taken from reference TRBV7-2 and TRBJ1-1): GAGVSQSPSNKVTEKGKDVELRCDPISGHTALYWYRQSLGQGLEFLIYFQGNSAPDKSGLPSDRFSAERTGGSVSTLTIQRTQQEDSAVYLCASSPRGTEAFFGQGTRLTVV.

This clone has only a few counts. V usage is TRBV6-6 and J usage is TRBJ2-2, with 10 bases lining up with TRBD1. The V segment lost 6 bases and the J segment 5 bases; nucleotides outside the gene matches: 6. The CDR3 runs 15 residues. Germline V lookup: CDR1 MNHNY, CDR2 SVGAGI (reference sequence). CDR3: CASRVVGQGTGELFF. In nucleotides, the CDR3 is TGTGCCAGCAGGGTAGTGGGACAGGGGACCGGGGAGCTGTTTTTT.

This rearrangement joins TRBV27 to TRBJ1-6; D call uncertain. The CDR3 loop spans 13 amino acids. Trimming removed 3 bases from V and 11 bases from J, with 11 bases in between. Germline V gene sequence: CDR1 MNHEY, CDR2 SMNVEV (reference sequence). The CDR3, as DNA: TGTGCCAGCAGTTTCGGGGATGGGGCACCCCTCCACTTT. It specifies CASSFGDGAPLHF.

CDR3 nucleotides: TGCGCCAGCAGTGAGTCCAGGGGTCTCAATAATTCACCCCTCCACTTT. It specifies CASSESRGLNNSPLHF. This chain connects TRBV10-2 to TRBJ1-6; possibly TRBD1 for D (6 bases). V was clipped by 0 bases and J by 5 bases, with 11 bases between them. Germline CDR1 is WSHSY and CDR2 is SAAADI. The CDR3 covers 16 residues.

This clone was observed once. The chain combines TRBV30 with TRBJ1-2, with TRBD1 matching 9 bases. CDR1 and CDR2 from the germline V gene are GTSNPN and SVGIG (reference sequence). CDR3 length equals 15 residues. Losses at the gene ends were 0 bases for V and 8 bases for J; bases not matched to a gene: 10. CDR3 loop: CAWSVRPGQGGGYTF. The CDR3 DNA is TGTGCCTGGAGTGTACGCCCGGGACAGGGAGGGGGCTACACCTTC.

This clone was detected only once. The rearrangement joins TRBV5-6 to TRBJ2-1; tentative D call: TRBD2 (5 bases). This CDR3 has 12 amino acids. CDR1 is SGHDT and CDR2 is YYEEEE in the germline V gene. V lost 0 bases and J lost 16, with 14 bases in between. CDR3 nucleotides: TGTGCCAGCAGCTTGGGGACTGAGGAGCGTTTCTTC. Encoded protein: CASSLGTEERFF.

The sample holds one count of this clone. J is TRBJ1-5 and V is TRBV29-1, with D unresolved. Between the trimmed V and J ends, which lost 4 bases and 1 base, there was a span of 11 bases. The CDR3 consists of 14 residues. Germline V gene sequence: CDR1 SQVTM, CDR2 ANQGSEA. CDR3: CSVVMAGSNQPQHF. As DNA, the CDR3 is TGCAGCGTTGTCATGGCGGGGAGCAATCAGCCCCAGCATTTT.

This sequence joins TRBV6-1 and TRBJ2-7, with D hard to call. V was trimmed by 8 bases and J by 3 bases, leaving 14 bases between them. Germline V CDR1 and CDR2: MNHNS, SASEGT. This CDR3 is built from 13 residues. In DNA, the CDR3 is TGTGCCAGCGACCCTTCATCTAGCTACGAGCAGTACTTC. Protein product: CASDPSSSYEQYF.

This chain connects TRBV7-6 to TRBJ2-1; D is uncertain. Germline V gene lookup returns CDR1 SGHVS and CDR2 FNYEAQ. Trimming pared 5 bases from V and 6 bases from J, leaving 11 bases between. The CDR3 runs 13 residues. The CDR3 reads CASSLNPGNEQFF. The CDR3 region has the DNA TGTGCCAGCAGCCTCAATCCCGGCAATGAGCAGTTCTTC.